This T cell receptor (beta chain) came from a study of cytomegalovirus exposure and HLA in healthy donors. Study findings and constraints: Association of 15,000 to 20,000 TCR beta sequences with HLA alleles was found at 0.05 false discovery rate in a later analysis. Analysis was carried out at a later point, and it linked a missense DCLRE1C variant to TCR beta V- and J-gene trimming.

This CDR3 contains 14 residues. J lost 9 bases, V lost 0 bases, and 7 bases had no gene match. Germline lookup yields CDR1 SGHAT and CDR2 FQNNGV. Though probably carrying unrecorded immune exposures, donors were nominally healthy at sampling. With 60 Vbeta and 13 Jbeta primers, the PCR was carried out. Produced via immunoSEQ multiplex PCR; TCRdb's table is partial and in-frame only. The table lists about 210,000 clones, roughly 81% of them singletons. As concerns this clone: As yet, its antigen is unknown.

The genes are TRBV11-2 and TRBJ1-2; 7 nucleotides line up with TRBD1. The material sequenced was PBMCs. The clonotype originates from a girl aged 2 to 10 in good health and CMV-seronegative. CDR3 DNA: TGTGCCAGCAGCTTAGATCCGAAGGGGGCTCGCTACACCTTC. It encodes CASSLDPKGARYTF.